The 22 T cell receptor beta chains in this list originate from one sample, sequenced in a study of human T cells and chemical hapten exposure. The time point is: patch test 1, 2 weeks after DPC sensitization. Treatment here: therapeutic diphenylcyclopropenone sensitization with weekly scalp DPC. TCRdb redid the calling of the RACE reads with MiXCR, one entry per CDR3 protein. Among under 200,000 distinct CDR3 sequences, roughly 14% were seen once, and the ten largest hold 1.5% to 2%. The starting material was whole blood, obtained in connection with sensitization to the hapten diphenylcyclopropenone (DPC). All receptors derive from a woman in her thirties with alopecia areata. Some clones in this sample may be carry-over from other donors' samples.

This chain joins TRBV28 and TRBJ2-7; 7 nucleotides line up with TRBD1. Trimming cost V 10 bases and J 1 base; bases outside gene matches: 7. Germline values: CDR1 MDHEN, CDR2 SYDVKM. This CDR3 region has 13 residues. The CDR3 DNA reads TGTGCCACCGAACCGGGACAGTCCTACGAGCAGTACTTC. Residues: CATEPGQSYEQYF.

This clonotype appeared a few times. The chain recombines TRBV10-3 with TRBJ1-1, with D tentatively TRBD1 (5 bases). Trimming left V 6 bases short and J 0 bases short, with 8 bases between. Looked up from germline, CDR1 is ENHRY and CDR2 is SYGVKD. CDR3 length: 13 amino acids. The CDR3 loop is CAIREGLNTEAFF. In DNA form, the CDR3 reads TGTGCCATCAGGGAGGGACTGAACACTGAAGCTTTCTTT.

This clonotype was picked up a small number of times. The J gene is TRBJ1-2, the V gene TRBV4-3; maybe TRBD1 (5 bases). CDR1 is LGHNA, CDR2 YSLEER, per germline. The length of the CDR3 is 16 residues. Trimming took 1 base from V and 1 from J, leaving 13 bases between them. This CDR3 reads CASSQGVRAINYGYTF. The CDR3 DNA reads TGCGCCAGCAGCCAAGGGGTCAGGGCCATTAACTATGGCTACACCTTC.

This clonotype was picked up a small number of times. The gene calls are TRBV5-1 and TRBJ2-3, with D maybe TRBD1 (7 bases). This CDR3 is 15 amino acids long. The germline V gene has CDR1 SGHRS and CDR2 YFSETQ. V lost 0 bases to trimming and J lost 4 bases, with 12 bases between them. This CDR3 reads CASSLGGQRADTQYF. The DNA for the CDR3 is TGCGCCAGCAGCTTGGGGGGACAGCGGGCAGATACGCAGTATTTT.

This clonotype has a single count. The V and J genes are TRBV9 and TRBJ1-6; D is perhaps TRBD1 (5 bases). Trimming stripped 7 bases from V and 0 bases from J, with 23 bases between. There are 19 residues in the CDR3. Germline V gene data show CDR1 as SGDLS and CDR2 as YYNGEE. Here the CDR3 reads CASSGFRDRYSSYNSPLHF. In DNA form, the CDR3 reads TGTGCCAGCTCTGGATTCCGGGACCGATATAGCTCCTATAATTCACCCCTCCACTTT.

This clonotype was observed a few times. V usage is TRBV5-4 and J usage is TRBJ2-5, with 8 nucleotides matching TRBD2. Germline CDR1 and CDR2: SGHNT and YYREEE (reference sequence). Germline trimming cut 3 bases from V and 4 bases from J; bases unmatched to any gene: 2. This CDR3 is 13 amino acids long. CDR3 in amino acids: CASSWTSRETQYF. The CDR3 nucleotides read TGTGCCAGCAGCTGGACTAGCAGAGAGACCCAGTACTTC.

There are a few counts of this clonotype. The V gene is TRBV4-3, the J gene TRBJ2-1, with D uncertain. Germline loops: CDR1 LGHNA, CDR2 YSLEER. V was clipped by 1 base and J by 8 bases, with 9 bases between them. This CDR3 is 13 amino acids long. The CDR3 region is CASSQGLGDEQFF. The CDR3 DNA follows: TGCGCCAGCAGCCAAGGTCTCGGAGATGAGCAGTTCTTC.

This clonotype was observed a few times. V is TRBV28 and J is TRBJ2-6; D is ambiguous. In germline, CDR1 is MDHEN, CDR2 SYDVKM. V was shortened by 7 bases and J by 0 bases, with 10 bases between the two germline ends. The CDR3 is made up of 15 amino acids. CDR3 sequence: CASIRGSSGANVLTF. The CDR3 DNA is TGTGCCAGCATTCGAGGAAGCTCTGGGGCCAACGTCCTGACTTTC.

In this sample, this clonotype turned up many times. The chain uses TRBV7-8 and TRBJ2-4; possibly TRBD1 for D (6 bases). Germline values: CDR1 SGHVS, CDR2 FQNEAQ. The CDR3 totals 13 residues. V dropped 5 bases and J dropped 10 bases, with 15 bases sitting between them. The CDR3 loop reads CASSRYFTGIQYF. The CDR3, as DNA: TGTGCCAGCAGCCGGTACTTTACAGGGATTCAGTACTTC.

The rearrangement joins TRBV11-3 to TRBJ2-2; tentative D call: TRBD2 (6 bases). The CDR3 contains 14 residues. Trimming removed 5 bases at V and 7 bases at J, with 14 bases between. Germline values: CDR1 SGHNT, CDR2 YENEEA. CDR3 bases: TGTGCCAGCAGCCTCCTTATGGGGGGCGGGGAGCTGTTTTTT. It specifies CASSLLMGGGELFF.

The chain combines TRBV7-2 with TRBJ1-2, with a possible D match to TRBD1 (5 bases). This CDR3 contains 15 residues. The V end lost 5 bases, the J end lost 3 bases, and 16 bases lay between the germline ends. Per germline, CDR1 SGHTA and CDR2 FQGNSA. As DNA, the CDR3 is TGTGCCAGCAGCCGCGTCGCCGGGGACCACTATGGCTACACCTTC. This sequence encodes CASSRVAGDHYGYTF.

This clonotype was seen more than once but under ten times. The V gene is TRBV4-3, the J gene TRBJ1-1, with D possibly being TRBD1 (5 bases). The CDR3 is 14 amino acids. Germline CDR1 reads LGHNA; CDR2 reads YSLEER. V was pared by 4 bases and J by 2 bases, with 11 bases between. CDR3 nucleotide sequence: TGCGCCAGCAGCCCATCTACAGGAAACACTGAAGCTTTCTTT. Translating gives CASSPSTGNTEAFF.

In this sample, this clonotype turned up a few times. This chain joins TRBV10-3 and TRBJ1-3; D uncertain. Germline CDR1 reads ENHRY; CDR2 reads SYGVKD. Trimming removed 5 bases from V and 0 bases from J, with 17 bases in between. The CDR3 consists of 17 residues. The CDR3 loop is CAISQHGGDISGNTIYF. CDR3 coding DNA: TGTGCCATCAGTCAGCACGGCGGTGACATCTCTGGAAACACCATATATTTT.

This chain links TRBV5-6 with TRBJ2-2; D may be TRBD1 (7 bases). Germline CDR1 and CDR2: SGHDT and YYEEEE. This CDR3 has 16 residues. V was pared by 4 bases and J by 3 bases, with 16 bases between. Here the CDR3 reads CASSRETGIYTGELFF. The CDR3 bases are TGTGCCAGCAGCCGGGAGACAGGGATATACACCGGGGAGCTGTTTTTT. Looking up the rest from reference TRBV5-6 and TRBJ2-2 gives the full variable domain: DAGVTQSPTHLIKTRGQQVTLRCSPKSGHDTVSWYQQALGQGPQFIFQYYEEEERQRGNFPDRFSGHQFPNYSSELNVNALLLGDSALYLCASSRETGIYTGELFFGEGSRLTVL.

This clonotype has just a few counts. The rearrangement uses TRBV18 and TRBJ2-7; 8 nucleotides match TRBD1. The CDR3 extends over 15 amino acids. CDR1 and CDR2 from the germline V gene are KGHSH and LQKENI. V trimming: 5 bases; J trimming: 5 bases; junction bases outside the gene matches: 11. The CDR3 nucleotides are TGTGCCAGCTCAACAGCGCCAGGGGGCAGGGACGAGCAGTACTTC. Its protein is CASSTAPGGRDEQYF.

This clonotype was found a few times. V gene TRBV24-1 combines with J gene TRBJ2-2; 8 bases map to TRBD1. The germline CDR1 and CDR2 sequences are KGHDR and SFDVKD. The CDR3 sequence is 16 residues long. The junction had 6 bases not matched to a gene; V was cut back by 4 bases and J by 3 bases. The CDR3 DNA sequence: TGTGCCACCAGTGAGGGCGGGACAGGCCACACCGGGGAGCTGTTTTTT. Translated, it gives CATSEGGTGHTGELFF.

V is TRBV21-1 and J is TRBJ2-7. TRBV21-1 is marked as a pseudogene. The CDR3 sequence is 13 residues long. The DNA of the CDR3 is TGTGCCAGCAGCAAAGGGCAGTTCGGCGAGCAGTACTTC. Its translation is CASSKGQFGEQYF.

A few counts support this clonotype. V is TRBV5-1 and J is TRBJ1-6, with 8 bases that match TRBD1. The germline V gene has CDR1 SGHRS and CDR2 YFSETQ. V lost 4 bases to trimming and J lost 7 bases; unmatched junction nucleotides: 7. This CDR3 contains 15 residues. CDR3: CASSLWTGRNSPLHF. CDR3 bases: TGCGCCAGCAGCCTCTGGACAGGGAGGAATTCACCCCTCCACTTT.

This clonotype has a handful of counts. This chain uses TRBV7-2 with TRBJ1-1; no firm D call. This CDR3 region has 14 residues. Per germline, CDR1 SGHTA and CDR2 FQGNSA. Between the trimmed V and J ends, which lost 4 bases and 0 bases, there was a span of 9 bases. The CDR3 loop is CASSSIGMNTEAFF. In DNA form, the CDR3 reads TGTGCCAGCAGCTCGATCGGGATGAACACTGAAGCTTTCTTT.

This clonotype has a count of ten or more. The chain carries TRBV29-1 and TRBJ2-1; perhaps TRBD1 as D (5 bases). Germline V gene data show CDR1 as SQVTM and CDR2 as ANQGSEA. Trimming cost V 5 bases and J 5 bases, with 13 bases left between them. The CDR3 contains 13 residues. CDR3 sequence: CSVRSTGHNEQFF. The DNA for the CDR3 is TGCAGCGTTCGGAGCACAGGCCACAATGAGCAGTTCTTC.

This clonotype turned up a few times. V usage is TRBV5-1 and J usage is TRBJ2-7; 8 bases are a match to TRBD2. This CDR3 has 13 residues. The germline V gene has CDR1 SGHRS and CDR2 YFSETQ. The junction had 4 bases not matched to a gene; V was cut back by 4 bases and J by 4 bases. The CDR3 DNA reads TGCGCCAGCAGCCCGACTAGCGTGTACGAGCAGTACTTC. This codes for CASSPTSVYEQYF. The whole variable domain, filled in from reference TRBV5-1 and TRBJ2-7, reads KAGVTQTPRYLIKTRGQQVTLSCSPISGHRSVSWYQQTPGQGLQFLFEYFSETQRNKGNFPGRFSGRQFSNSRSEMNVSTLELGDSALYLCASSPTSVYEQYFGPGTRLTVT.

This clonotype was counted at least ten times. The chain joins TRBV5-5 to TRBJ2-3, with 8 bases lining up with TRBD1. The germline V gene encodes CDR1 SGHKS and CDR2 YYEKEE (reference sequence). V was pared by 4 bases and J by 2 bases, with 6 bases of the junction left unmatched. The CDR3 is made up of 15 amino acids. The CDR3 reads CASSGPGGYTDTQYF. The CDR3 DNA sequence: TGTGCCAGCAGCGGGCCAGGGGGCTACACAGATACGCAGTATTTT.